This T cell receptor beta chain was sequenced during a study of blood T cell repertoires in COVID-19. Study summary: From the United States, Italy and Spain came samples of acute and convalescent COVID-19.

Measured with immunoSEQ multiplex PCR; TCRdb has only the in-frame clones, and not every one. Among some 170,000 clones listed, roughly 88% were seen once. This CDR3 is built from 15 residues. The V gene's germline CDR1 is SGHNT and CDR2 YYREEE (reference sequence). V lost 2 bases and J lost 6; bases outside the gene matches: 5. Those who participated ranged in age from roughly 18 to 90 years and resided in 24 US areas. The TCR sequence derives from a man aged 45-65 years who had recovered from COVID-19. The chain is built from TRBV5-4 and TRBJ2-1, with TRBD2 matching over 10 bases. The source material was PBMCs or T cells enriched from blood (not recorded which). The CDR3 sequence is CASSLAGGIGNEQFF. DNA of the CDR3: TGTGCCAGCAGCTTAGCGGGGGGGATCGGCAATGAGCAGTTCTTC. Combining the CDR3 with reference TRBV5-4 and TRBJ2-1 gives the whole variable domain ETGVTQSPTHLIKTRGQQVTLRCSSQSGHNTVSWYQQALGQGPQFIFQYYREEENGRGNFPPRFSGLQFPNYSSELNVNALELDDSALYLCASSLAGGIGNEQFFGPGTRLTVL.